This T cell receptor beta chain appears in the sequencing data of a study of blood T cell repertoires in COVID-19. As originally analysed: Amplified reference gene primers provided the basis for estimating nucleated cell counts. Profiling relied on immunoSEQ multiplex PCR, and the TCRdb table lists in-frame clones only, not all of them. V and J calls and clone size are copied from that table; D and trimming were computed from the DNA. The top ten hold 0.53% of the sample, which has about 150,000 clones, around nine tenths seen once. The receptor was isolated from a man aged 45-60 years with acute or convalescent COVID-19. Sequencing was carried out using peripheral blood.

CDR3 DNA sequence: TGTGCCAGCAGTTCACACAGGGGCTATGGCTACACCTTC. It encodes CASSSHRGYGYTF. The chain employs TRBV25-1 and TRBJ1-2, with 7 bases that match TRBD1. This CDR3 contains 13 residues. The V gene's germline CDR1 is MGHDK and CDR2 SYGVNS. Unmatched junction bases numbered 4, after V lost 5 bases and J lost 4 bases.